One and the same sample provided the 10 T cell receptor beta chains below, sequenced in a study of blood T cell repertoires in COVID-19. Sequenced by immunoSEQ multiplex PCR; TCRdb stores in-frame clones only, minus some. Of fewer than 200,000 clones detected, approximately 78% appear once; the ten largest clones hold around 15%. The sequenced sample consisted of PBMCs or T cells enriched from blood (not recorded which). The receptors here all came from a woman aged 45-65 years who had recovered from COVID-19.

V and J are TRBV28 and TRBJ2-2; 10 bases match TRBD2. This CDR3 contains 19 residues. The junction had 16 bases not matched to a gene; V was cut back by 6 bases and J by 3 bases. Germline CDR1 is MDHEN and CDR2 is SYDVKM. CDR3 DNA sequence: TGTGCCAGCAGCAAGATGAGGCTAGCGGGAGAGTGGGACACCGGGGAGCTGTTTTTT. Its translation is CASSKMRLAGEWDTGELFF. The variable domain in full, completed from reference TRBV28 and TRBJ2-2, reads DVKVTQSSRYLVKRTGEKVFLECVQDMDHENMFWYRQDPGLGLRLIYFSYDVKMKEKGDIPEGYSVSREKKERFSLILESASTNQTSMYLCASSKMRLAGEWDTGELFFGEGSRLTVL.

This chain connects TRBV5-4 to TRBJ1-4; a weak D match, TRBD1 (5 bases). Trimming removed 1 base from V and 1 base from J, with 8 bases in between. Germline lookup yields CDR1 SGHNT and CDR2 YYREEE (reference sequence). The CDR3 contains 15 residues. The CDR3 is CASSLSQGTNEKLFF. The CDR3 coding sequence is TGTGCCAGCAGCTTGAGCCAGGGAACTAATGAAAAACTGTTTTTT.

The gene calls are TRBV2 and TRBJ1-1; no definite D call. The V and J ends lost 5 bases and 7 bases respectively, with 5 bases between them. Germline V lookup: CDR1 SNHLY, CDR2 FYNNEI. CDR3 length equals 10 residues. The CDR3 nucleotides are TGTGCCAGCAGTTCAGATGAAGCTTTCTTT. It is translated as CASSSDEAFF.

The gene calls are TRBV6-6 and TRBJ2-7; maybe TRBD2 (6 bases). The V and J ends lost 0 bases and 3 bases respectively, with 9 bases between them. Germline V gives CDR1 MNHNY, CDR2 SVGAGI (reference sequence). The CDR3 consists of 14 residues. The CDR3 region is CASSYSRDVYEQYF. CDR3 DNA sequence: TGTGCCAGCAGTTACTCGCGGGACGTCTACGAGCAGTACTTC.

The CDR3 DNA follows: TGTGCCAGCAGCTTCAGGGGTTATGGCACTGAAGCTTTCTTT. It specifies CASSFRGYGTEAFF. The V gene is TRBV11-2, the J gene TRBJ1-1; D perhaps matches TRBD1 (6 bases). The CDR3 is 14 residues long. CDR1 and CDR2 (germline): SGHAT, FQNNGV. The germline V and J ends were trimmed by 3 bases and 4 bases, with 12 bases remaining between them.

The J gene is TRBJ2-3, the V gene TRBV5-8, with D perhaps TRBD1 (7 bases). The CDR3 spans 16 residues. The V end lost 4 bases, the J end lost 6 bases, and 21 bases lay between the germline ends. Per the germline V gene, CDR1 is SGHTS and CDR2 is YDEGEE. DNA for the CDR3: TGTGCCAGCAGCCCTACTAAAGGGGGCCGGGGGGATACGCAGTATTTT. Protein product: CASSPTKGGRGDTQYF.

V gene TRBV7-3 combines with J gene TRBJ2-2; D is ambiguous. CDR1 SGHTA and CDR2 FQGTGA come from the germline V gene. V was cut by 5 bases and J by 7 bases, with 11 bases left in between. The CDR3 is 13 amino acids. In nucleotides, the CDR3 is TGTGCCAGCAGCCCTGGTAGAGACGGGGAGCTGTTTTTT. It encodes CASSPGRDGELFF.

The count of this clone is one. J is TRBJ2-7 and V is TRBV30; 11 bases match TRBD2. J lost 4 bases, V lost 3 bases, and 8 bases had no gene match. Germline lookup yields CDR1 GTSNPN and CDR2 SVGIG (reference sequence). The CDR3 has 15 residues. The CDR3 DNA sequence: TGTGCCTGGAGCGTCGGGACTAGCGGACTTTACGAGCAGTACTTC. Protein sequence: CAWSVGTSGLYEQYF. The full variable domain, with the rest looked up from reference TRBV30 and TRBJ2-7, is SQTIHQWPATLVQPVGSPLSLECTVEGTSNPNLYWYRQAAGRGLQLLFYSVGIGQISSEVPQNLSASRPQDRQFILSSKKLLLSDSGFYLCAWSVGTSGLYEQYFGPGTRLTVT.

This chain uses TRBV4-2 with TRBJ2-1; a possible D gene is TRBD2 (5 bases). V lost 6 bases to trimming and J lost 7 bases, with 19 bases between them. The CDR3 runs 15 residues. Germline V gene lookup returns CDR1 LGHNA and CDR2 YNFKEQ. Here the CDR3 DNA reads TGTGCCAGCAGATCCCTACTAGGTGGGCCGAATGAGCAGTTCTTC. It specifies CASRSLLGGPNEQFF.

This clone was observed a few times. This rearrangement joins TRBV7-9 to TRBJ2-5; TRBD2 matches at 11 bases. The V and J ends lost 1 base and 4 bases, in that order; junction bases with no gene match: 5. The CDR3 totals 16 residues. From germline, CDR1 is SEHNR and CDR2 FQNEAQ (reference sequence). The CDR3 loop reads CASSLDGLAGGETQYF. Written as DNA, the CDR3 is TGTGCCAGCAGCTTAGATGGTCTAGCGGGAGGAGAGACCCAGTACTTC.